This T cell receptor beta chain came from a study of T-cell reconstitution after alpha-beta-depleted transplantation in children (TCRdb year 2016). Study-wide context: Using TCR repertoire profiling, the study followed T-cell immune reconstitution in a quantitative way in children after TCRalphabeta/CD19-depleted allogeneic hematopoietic cell transplantation.

Deletion took 1 base off V and 1 base off J, with a span of 4 bases between the germline ends. Including cysteine and phenylalanine, the CDR3 has 13 amino acids. Just the 39-base CDR3 DNA is kept, in frame starting at base 1. The germline V gene gives CDR1 as SGHAT and CDR2 as FQNNGV. This clonotype occurred many times. The specificity of this receptor is unknown. There are no base qualities to consult, and no much larger clone falls within one base. To prepare the library, PCR was applied. Instrument used: Illumina HiSeq 2500. TCR libraries were prepared with molecular barcoding, using unique molecular identifiers to normalize TCRbeta repertoire quantification. The raw public reads went through TCRdb reprocessing: fastp at Q25, MiXCR clone calling, in-frame beta chains kept. Each CDR3 protein gets just one entry, which takes the most common genes and DNA from the rows behind it. The sample has around 250,000 distinct CDR3 sequences on record, 9.5% to 10% of them singletons. The ten largest clones take up 10% of the sample.

The chain is made from TRBV11-2 and TRBJ2-5; the D segment cannot be called with confidence. The sample consisted of PBMCs from the stem cell graft donor, taken from the stem cell graft. This receptor was taken from a human donor who donated a stem cell graft to a child with SCID. The nucleotide sequence is TGTGCCAGCAGCTTAGGCTCCCAAGAGACCCAGTACTTC. Its coded protein is CASSLGSQETQYF.